This T cell receptor (beta chain) was identified during a study of CD8+ T cells in alopecia areata. Study-level points and caveats: Persistence in scalp and blood during tofacitinib was observed for many expanded lesional clones.

The CDR3 is made up of 17 amino acids. Trimming took 0 bases from V and 2 from J; bases not matched to a gene: 5. The germline CDR1 and CDR2 sequences are SGHTA and FQGNSA. Treatment specified: oral pan-JAK inhibitor, 5-10 mg twice daily. Lesional scalp punch biopsies and peripheral blood were collected from alopecia areata patients. About this clone itself: Its target is not known.

The authors extracted RNA and reverse transcribed it into cDNA as the sequencing template. Generated by immunoSEQ multiplex PCR, the TCRdb table keeps only in-frame clones and is missing some. The repertoire includes 110,000 or so clones, roughly 50% of them detected once, and 3% to 4% sits in the top ten. The V gene is TRBV7-2, the J gene TRBJ2-7, with 12 bases identical to TRBD2. The source material was CD4+ T cells sorted from blood, sampled at week 24, from a patient treated with tofacitinib. The sequence came from a human donor with alopecia areata. The CDR3 loop is CASSLAPSSGGAYEQYF. The CDR3 DNA sequence: TGTGCCAGCAGCTTAGCGCCTTCTAGCGGGGGGGCCTACGAGCAGTACTTC.